This TCR beta chain was captured by sequencing in a study of blood T cell repertoires in COVID-19. Authors' analysis steps: Nucleated cell number was recorded as an estimate derived from reference gene primer amplification. Measured with immunoSEQ multiplex PCR; TCRdb has only the in-frame clones, and not every one. V, J and clone size are those of that table, while D and trimming were read from the DNA. Of around 250,000 clones listed, about four fifths were seen once; the top ten hold 3.4%. The CDR3 length is 15 residues. The ends were cut back, 1 base at V and 6 bases at J, with 15 bases in the middle. Germline V gene sequence: CDR1 SGHRS, CDR2 YFSETQ.

The specimen sequenced was peripheral blood. The receptor was derived from a woman between 18 and 30 years old with acute or convalescent COVID-19. The V call is TRBV5-1, the J call TRBJ2-3; tentative D call: TRBD2 (6 bases). CDR3: CASSLKAGRSDTQYF. The DNA for the CDR3 is TGCGCCAGCAGCTTGAAGGCGGGGAGATCGGATACGCAGTATTTT.